One and the same sample provided the 5 T cell receptor beta chains below, sequenced in a study of T-cell reconstitution after alpha-beta-depleted transplantation in children. This sample's TCRbeta library carried unique molecular identifier barcodes. Each CDR3 protein is one row after TCRdb ran MiXCR on the PCR reads. The sample lists 780,000 or so distinct CDR3 sequences; 16% were seen once. This specimen consisted of PBMCs, mostly from graft donor cells, obtained 360 days after TCRalphabeta/CD19-depleted stem cell transplant. The receptor set was obtained from a male patient aged 5 to 17 who had a stem cell transplant for acute lymphoblastic leukemia, so the T cells may come from the graft donor.

In this sample, this clonotype turned up many times. The rearrangement links TRBV7-8 to TRBJ2-1, with 7 bases that match TRBD2. CDR1 is SGHVS and CDR2 is FQNEAQ in the germline V gene. The V segment lost 6 bases and the J segment 5 bases; nucleotides outside the gene matches: 4. The CDR3 is made up of 13 amino acids. CDR3 sequence: CASRVGGDNEQFF. The DNA for the CDR3 is TGTGCCAGCAGGGTTGGGGGGGACAATGAGCAGTTCTTC.

This clonotype was recorded a few times. This chain links TRBV5-1 with TRBJ2-1, with D perhaps TRBD1 (5 bases). Germline CDR1 reads SGHRS; CDR2 reads YFSETQ. Trimming took 7 bases from V and 0 from J, leaving 14 bases between them. The CDR3 is 15 residues long. Here the CDR3 DNA reads TGCGCCAGCCGAACCTACAGGAGCTCCTACAATGAGCAGTTCTTC. Translated: CASRTYRSSYNEQFF.

V gene TRBV18 combines with J gene TRBJ2-4; D gene unclear. The germline V and J ends were trimmed by 3 bases and 0 bases, with 15 bases remaining between them. Germline V CDR1 and CDR2: KGHSH, LQKENI. The length of the CDR3 is 17 residues. This chain's CDR3 is CASSPPEIPSAKNIQYF. The CDR3 nucleotides are TGTGCCAGCTCACCGCCCGAAATTCCTTCAGCCAAAAACATTCAGTACTTC.

Details on this clonotype: One junction end disagrees with the germline gene, perhaps due to a read error. J is TRBJ2-4 and V is TRBV20-1; the D gene is possibly TRBD1 (5 bases). This CDR3 region has 14 residues. Germline CDR1 DFQATT, CDR2 SNEGSKA (reference sequence). The CDR3 nucleotides read TGCAGTGCTGGAGACAGTCTAGCCAAAAACATTCAGTACTTC. This sequence encodes CSAGDSLAKNIQYF.

In regard to this clonotype: Since a much larger clone is just one base distant, this may be a read error. The V call is TRBV18, the J call TRBJ2-1, with TRBD2 matching 10 bases. The germline gives CDR1 KGHSH, CDR2 LQKENI. This CDR3 region has 15 residues. The CDR3 DNA reads TGTGCCACCTCAGCCCTAGCGGGGGCCACCCATGAGCAGTTCTTC. Encoded protein: CATSALAGATHEQFF.